The T cell receptor (beta chain) under discussion was sequenced for a study of blood T cell repertoires in COVID-19. Looking at the study overall: T cells, B-cell-depleted T cells, or PBMCs supplied cDNA or gDNA.

Sequencing used immunoSEQ multiplex PCR; TCRdb keeps in-frame clones, though not all of them. The table shows about 99,000 clones, with more than 85% occurring only once. CDR1 and CDR2 from the germline V gene are MNHEY and SVGAGI. The length of the CDR3 is 14 residues. Trimming took off 4 bases at V and 1 base at J, with 10 bases between the two ends. This sequence was found in a human donor in a cohort sampled during active COVID-19. The sequenced sample consisted of peripheral blood. The V and J genes are TRBV6-5 and TRBJ1-1; D gene uncertain. The CDR3 bases are TGTGCCAGCAGTTCCCCTGCCGGGAACACTGAAGCTTTCTTT. Translating gives CASSSPAGNTEAFF.